Below, one T cell receptor beta chain is given with its context. The antigen remains undetermined. The data were taken from a study of vaccination and CD4 T cells after COVID-19. Germline lookup yields CDR1 DFQATT and CDR2 SNEGSKA (reference sequence). Trimming took 0 bases from V and 0 from J, leaving 8 bases between them. The CDR3 loop spans 14 amino acids. With the Oncomine TCR Beta short-read assay, DNA from cultured CD4+ T cells was sequenced. In TCRdb, the PCR reads were re-called with MiXCR into one record per CDR3 protein. The sample lists some 7,000 distinct CDR3 sequences, approximately 34% occurring once. As to treatment: roughly ten-day PBMC culture with coronavirus spike peptide pools or control peptides (ViraFEST assay). According to the study, CD4+ T cells from the unexposed donor were gathered ahead of the COVID-19 pandemic (2011-2018).

Sequencing was performed on CD4+ T cells from blood, cultured in vitro. The TCR was taken from a human donor in good health. The chain couples TRBV20-1 to TRBJ1-2, with D possibly matching TRBD1 (5 bases). The chain's CDR3 is CSARDQGANYGYTF. CDR3 nucleotide sequence: TGCAGTGCTAGAGATCAGGGAGCTAACTATGGCTACACCTTC.